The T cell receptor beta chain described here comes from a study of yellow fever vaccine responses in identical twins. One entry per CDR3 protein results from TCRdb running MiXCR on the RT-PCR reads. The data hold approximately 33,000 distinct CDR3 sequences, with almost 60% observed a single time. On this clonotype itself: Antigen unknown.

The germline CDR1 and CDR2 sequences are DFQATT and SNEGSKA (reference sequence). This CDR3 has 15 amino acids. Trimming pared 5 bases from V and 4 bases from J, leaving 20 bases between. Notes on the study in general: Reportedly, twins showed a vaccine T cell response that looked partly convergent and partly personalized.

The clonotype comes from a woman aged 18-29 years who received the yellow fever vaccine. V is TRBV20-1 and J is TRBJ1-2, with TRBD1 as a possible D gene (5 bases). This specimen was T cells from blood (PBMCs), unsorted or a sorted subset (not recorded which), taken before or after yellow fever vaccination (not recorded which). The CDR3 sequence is CSAGDGALTSYGYTF. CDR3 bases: TGCAGTGCTGGGGATGGGGCCTTAACAAGCTATGGCTACACCTTC.